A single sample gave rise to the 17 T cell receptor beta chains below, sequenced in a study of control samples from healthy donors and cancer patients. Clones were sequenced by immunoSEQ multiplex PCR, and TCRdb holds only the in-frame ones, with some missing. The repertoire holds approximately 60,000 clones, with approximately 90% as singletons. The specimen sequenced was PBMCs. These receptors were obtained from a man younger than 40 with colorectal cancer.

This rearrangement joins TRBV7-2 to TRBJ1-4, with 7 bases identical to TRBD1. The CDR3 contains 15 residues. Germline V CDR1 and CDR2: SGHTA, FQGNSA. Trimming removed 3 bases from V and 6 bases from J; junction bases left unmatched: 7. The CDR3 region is CASSFGGQGDEKLFF. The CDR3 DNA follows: TGTGCCAGCAGCTTCGGGGGGCAGGGGGATGAAAAACTGTTTTTT.

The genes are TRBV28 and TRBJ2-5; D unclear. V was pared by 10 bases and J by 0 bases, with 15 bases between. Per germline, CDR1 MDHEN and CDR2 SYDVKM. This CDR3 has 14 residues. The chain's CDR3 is CATPRATYQETQYF. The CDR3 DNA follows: TGTGCCACCCCCCGAGCGACCTACCAAGAGACCCAGTACTTC.

CDR3 loop: CASSQLAGGQETQYF. CDR3 coding DNA: TGTGCCAGCAGCCAACTAGCGGGGGGCCAAGAGACCCAGTACTTC. V is TRBV3-1 (or the pseudogene TRBV3-2) and J is TRBJ2-5; 11 bases are a match to TRBD2. The CDR3 loop spans 15 amino acids. CDR1 LGHDT and CDR2 YNNKEL come from the germline V gene (reference sequence). V was pared by 2 bases and J by 1 base, with 0 bases of the junction left unmatched.

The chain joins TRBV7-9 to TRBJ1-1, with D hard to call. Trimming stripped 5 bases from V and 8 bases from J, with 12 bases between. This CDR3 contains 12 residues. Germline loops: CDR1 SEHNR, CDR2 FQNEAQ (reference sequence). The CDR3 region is CASSTGSFEAFF. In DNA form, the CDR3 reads TGTGCCAGCAGCACTGGAAGTTTCGAAGCTTTCTTT.

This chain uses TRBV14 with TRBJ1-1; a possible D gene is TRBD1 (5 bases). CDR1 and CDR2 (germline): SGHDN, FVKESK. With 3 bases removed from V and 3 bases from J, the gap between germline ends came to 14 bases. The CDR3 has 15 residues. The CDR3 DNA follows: TGTGCCAGCAGCCAGTGGGACCGGGCGGACACTGAAGCTTTCTTT. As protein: CASSQWDRADTEAFF.

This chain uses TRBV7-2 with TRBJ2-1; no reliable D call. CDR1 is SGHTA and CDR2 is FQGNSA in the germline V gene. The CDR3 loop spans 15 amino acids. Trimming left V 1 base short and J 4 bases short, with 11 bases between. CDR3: CASSLGVPQYNEQFF. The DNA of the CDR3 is TGTGCCAGCAGCTTAGGCGTCCCCCAATACAATGAGCAGTTCTTC.

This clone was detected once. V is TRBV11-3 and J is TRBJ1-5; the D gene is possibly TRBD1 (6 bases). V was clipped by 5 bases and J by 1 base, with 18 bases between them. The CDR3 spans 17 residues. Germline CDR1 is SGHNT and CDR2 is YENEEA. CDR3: CASSTGTPIGSNQPQHF. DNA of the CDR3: TGTGCCAGCAGCACGGGGACACCCATAGGGAGCAATCAGCCCCAGCATTTT.

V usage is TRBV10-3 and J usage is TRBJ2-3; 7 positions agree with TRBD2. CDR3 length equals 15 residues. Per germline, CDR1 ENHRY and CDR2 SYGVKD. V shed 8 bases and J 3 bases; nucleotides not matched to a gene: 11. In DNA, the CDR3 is TGTGCCATCTCTCGCGGGGGACGAGGGACAGATACGCAGTATTTT. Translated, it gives CAISRGGRGTDTQYF.

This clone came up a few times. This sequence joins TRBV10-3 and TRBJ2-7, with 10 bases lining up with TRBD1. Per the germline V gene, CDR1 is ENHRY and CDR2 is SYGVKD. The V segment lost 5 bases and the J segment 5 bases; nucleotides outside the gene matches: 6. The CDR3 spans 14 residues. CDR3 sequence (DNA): TGTGCCATCAGTACAGGGACAGGGGCCGACGAGCAGTACTTC. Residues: CAISTGTGADEQYF.

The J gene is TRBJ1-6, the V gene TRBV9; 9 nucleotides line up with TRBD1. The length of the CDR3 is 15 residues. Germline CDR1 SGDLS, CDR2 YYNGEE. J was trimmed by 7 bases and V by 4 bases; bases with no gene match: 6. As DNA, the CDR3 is TGTGCCAGCAGCCTTTCGACAGGGGGGAATTCACCCCTCCACTTT. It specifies CASSLSTGGNSPLHF.

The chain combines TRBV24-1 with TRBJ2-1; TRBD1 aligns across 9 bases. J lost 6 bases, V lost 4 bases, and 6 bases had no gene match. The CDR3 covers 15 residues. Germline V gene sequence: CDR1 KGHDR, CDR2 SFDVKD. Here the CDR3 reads CATSDPGQGINEQFF. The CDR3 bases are TGTGCCACCAGTGACCCGGGACAGGGCATCAATGAGCAGTTCTTC.

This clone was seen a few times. CDR3 amino acids: CASSSPSTDTQYF. CDR3 nucleotides: TGTGCCAGCAGCTCCCCTAGCACAGATACGCAGTATTTT. The chain couples TRBV7-2 to TRBJ2-3; no definite D call. The germline V gene encodes CDR1 SGHTA and CDR2 FQGNSA. There are 13 residues in the CDR3. With 4 bases removed from V and 0 bases from J, the gap between germline ends came to 5 bases.

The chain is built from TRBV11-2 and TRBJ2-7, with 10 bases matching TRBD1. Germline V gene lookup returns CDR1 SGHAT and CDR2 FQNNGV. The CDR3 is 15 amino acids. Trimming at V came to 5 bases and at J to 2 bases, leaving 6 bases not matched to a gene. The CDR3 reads CASSQGQGTPYEQYF. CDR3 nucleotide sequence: TGTGCCAGCAGCCAGGGACAGGGGACCCCCTACGAGCAGTACTTC.

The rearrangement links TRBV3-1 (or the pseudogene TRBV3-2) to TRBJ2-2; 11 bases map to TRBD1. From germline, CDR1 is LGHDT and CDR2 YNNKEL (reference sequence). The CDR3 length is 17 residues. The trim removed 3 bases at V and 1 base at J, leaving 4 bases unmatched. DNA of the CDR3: TGTGCCAGCAGCCAGAGGACAGGGGGCAGGAACACCGGGGAGCTGTTTTTT. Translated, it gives CASSQRTGGRNTGELFF.

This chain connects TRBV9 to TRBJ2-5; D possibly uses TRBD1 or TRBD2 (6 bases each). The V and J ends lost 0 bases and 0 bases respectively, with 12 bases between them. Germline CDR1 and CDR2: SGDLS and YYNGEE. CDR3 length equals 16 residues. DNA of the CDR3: TGTGCCAGCAGCGTAGGTGGGGGGCCGTACCAAGAGACCCAGTACTTC. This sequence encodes CASSVGGGPYQETQYF.

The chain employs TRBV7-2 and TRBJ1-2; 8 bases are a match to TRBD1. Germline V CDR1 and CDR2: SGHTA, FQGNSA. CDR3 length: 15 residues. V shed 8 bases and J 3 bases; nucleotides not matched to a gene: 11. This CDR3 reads CASQGAVGPYYGYTF. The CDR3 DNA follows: TGTGCCAGCCAGGGGGCAGTTGGCCCTTACTATGGCTACACCTTC.

CDR3 DNA sequence: TGCAGCGCAGCCCCGGGAGCGAAGGTGAACACTGAAGCTTTCTTT. Translated, it gives CSAAPGAKVNTEAFF. The chain recombines TRBV29-1 with TRBJ1-1; D gene uncertain. The CDR3 totals 15 residues. Germline V gene sequence: CDR1 SQVTM, CDR2 ANQGSEA. V dropped 7 bases and J dropped 0 bases, with 18 bases sitting between them. Supplemented by reference TRBV29-1 and TRBJ1-1, the full variable domain reads SAVISQKPSRDICQRGTSLTIQCQVDSQVTMMFWYRQQPGQSLTLIATANQGSEATYESGFVIDKFPISRPNLTFSTLTVSNMSPEDSSIYLCSAAPGAKVNTEAFFGQGTRLTVV.